This entry describes one TCR beta chain. Under the authors' procedure: It was from reference gene primer amplification that nucleated cell counts were estimated. Here immunoSEQ multiplex PCR was the method, and the copy in TCRdb shows in-frame clones only, minus some. The V and J calls and clone size come from that table; D and trimming were worked out from the DNA. The sample includes approximately 70,000 clones, about 85% of them seen just once. The data stem from a study of blood T cell repertoires in COVID-19. Study context: Material from acute and convalescent COVID-19 was sourced from the United States, Italy and Spain. T cells, B-cell-depleted T cells, or PBMCs supplied cDNA or gDNA.

The germline V gene has CDR1 MNHEY and CDR2 SVGAGI. The V and J ends lost 6 bases and 2 bases, in that order; junction bases with no gene match: 7. The CDR3 consists of 14 residues. Sequencing was done on a sample of peripheral blood. This chain joins TRBV6-5 and TRBJ2-7; 7 bases fit TRBD1. This TCR came from a man in his 70s with active COVID-19. The CDR3 is CASSLQGVPYEQYF. CDR3 bases: TGTGCCAGCAGCCTCCAGGGGGTCCCCTACGAGCAGTACTTC.